The 19 T cell receptor beta chains given below trace back to one sample, sequenced in a study of response to subunit inactivated influenza vaccine. TCRdb processed the RT-PCR reads anew with MiXCR; each CDR3 protein has one entry. Among around 480,000 distinct CDR3 sequences listed, approximately 15% were seen once. The material sequenced was CD4+ T cells sorted from PBMCs, taken 23 to 25 months after vaccination. All receptors derive from a man aged 45 to 75 who received an inactivated influenza vaccine.

The table lists this clonotype with a few counts. The chain is built from TRBV6-2 or TRBV6-3 and TRBJ2-7; D unresolved. CDR1 is MNHEY, CDR2 SVGEGT, per germline. V lost 1 base and J lost 6, with 4 bases in between. This CDR3 region has 11 residues. The CDR3 reads CASSYYGEQYF. In nucleotides, the CDR3 is TGTGCCAGCAGTTACTACGGCGAGCAGTACTTC.

This clonotype was detected ten times or more. The CDR3, as DNA: TGTGCCAGCAGCTTAGGGACTAGCGGGACCTACGAGCAGTACTTC. As protein: CASSLGTSGTYEQYF. V usage is TRBV7-8 and J usage is TRBJ2-7; 12 nucleotides match TRBD2. Germline V CDR1 and CDR2: SGHVS, FQNEAQ. V lost 1 base and J lost 2; bases outside the gene matches: 0. CDR3 length: 15 residues.

This clonotype was detected a few times. Its ends do not fully match the called genes, so a read error is possible. The chain carries TRBV7-9 and TRBJ2-7; 10 bases fit TRBD2. Germline CDR1 SEHNR, CDR2 FQNEAQ (reference sequence). The CDR3 totals 16 residues. The CDR3 DNA reads as TGCGCCAGCAGCTCCGGCGGACTAGCGGCCTCCTACGAGCAGTACTTC. Its translation is CASSSGGLAASYEQYF.

This clonotype has a count of ten or more. The rearrangement joins TRBV12-3 or TRBV12-4 to TRBJ2-2, with unresolved D. The CDR3 spans 11 residues. The V and J ends lost 6 bases and 5 bases respectively, with 4 bases between them. The CDR3 DNA sequence: TGTGCCAGCAGATTGACCGGGGAGCTGTTTTTT. Amino acid sequence: CASRLTGELFF.

This chain connects TRBV21-1 to TRBJ2-7. TRBV21-1 is a documented pseudogene. This CDR3 comprises 13 residues. CDR3 DNA sequence: TGTGCCAGCAGCAATGGGTTCCTGCTCGAGCAGTACTTC. It yields the protein CASSNGFLLEQYF.

V gene TRBV12-3 or TRBV12-4 combines with J gene TRBJ2-2; D possibly corresponds to TRBD2 (6 bases). The CDR3 has 16 residues. With 5 bases removed from V and 6 bases from J, the gap between germline ends came to 19 bases. CDR3 region: CASSRALGGGPGELFF. The CDR3 DNA reads as TGTGCCAGCAGTCGAGCACTGGGGGGTGGGCCCGGGGAGCTGTTTTTT.

This clonotype came up a few times. The CDR3 sequence: CASSGAGAALAKNIQYF. DNA of the CDR3: TGTGCCAGCAGCGGGGCCGGGGCGGCCCTAGCCAAAAACATTCAGTACTTC. This chain joins TRBV5-6 and TRBJ2-4; D may match TRBD1 or TRBD2 (5 bases each). The germline CDR1 and CDR2 sequences are SGHDT and YYEEEE. The V end lost 4 bases, the J end lost 0 bases, and 17 bases lay between the germline ends. CDR3 length: 17 amino acids.

This clonotype was counted only a few times. A junction end diverges from the germline sequence, so it may reflect a read error. The rearrangement joins TRBV7-7 to TRBJ2-1; 8 positions agree with TRBD2. Looked up from germline, CDR1 is SSHAT and CDR2 is FNYEAQ (reference sequence). This CDR3 is 17 amino acids long. For the CDR3, the DNA is TGTGCTAGCAGCACCCATTTAGGACTAGCACCCCCGGGTGAGCAGTTCTTC. This codes for CASSTHLGLAPPGEQFF.

This rearrangement joins TRBV15 to TRBJ2-3, with D tentatively TRBD2 (7 bases). With 2 bases removed from V and 2 bases from J, the gap between germline ends came to 20 bases. CDR3 size: 18 residues. Germline V gene lookup returns CDR1 LNHNV and CDR2 YYDKDF (reference sequence). This CDR3 reads CATSRTSDQAGHTDTQYF. As DNA, the CDR3 is TGTGCCACCAGCAGAACCTCTGACCAAGCGGGACACACAGATACGCAGTATTTT.

In this sample, this clonotype turned up a few times. The genes are TRBV20-1 and TRBJ2-1, with unresolved D. The CDR3 covers 13 residues. Germline loops: CDR1 DFQATT, CDR2 SNEGSKA (reference sequence). V shed 3 bases and J shed 1 base, with 7 bases lying between them. CDR3 in DNA: TGCAGTGCTAGGCACGGTTCCTACAATGAGCAGTTCTTC. Amino acid sequence: CSARHGSYNEQFF.

This clonotype was observed a few times. The J gene is TRBJ2-2, the V gene TRBV27; D remains unclear. From germline, CDR1 is MNHEY and CDR2 SMNVEV (reference sequence). This CDR3 spans 15 amino acids. V lost 0 bases, J lost 2 bases, and 7 bases lay in between. CDR3 nucleotides: TGTGCCAGCAGTTTATCGAATCGAAACACCGGGGAGCTGTTTTTT. Protein: CASSLSNRNTGELFF.

In this sample, this clonotype turned up many times. V is TRBV20-1 and J is TRBJ2-7, with 8 nucleotides matching TRBD1. Looked up from germline, CDR1 is DFQATT and CDR2 is SNEGSKA (reference sequence). V dropped 3 bases and J dropped 0; count of bases not matched to a gene: 1. The CDR3 covers 13 residues. The DNA of the CDR3 is TGCAGTGCTAGGACAGGGGTCTCCTACGAGCAGTACTTC. It specifies CSARTGVSYEQYF.

This clonotype was seen a few times. The genes are TRBV6-1 and TRBJ2-7; no firm D call. Trimming pared 1 base from V and 3 bases from J, leaving 7 bases between. This CDR3 has 13 amino acids. Germline-derived CDR1 and CDR2 are MNHNS and SASEGT. Here the CDR3 reads CASSEVVGYEQYF. The CDR3 DNA is TGTGCCAGCAGTGAAGTCGTGGGCTACGAGCAGTACTTC.

This clonotype was found many times. This sequence joins TRBV5-1 and TRBJ2-7; D may correspond to TRBD1 or TRBD2 (5 bases each). V lost 0 bases and J lost 1, with 8 bases in between. Germline CDR1 and CDR2: SGHRS and YFSETQ. The CDR3 has 14 residues. DNA for the CDR3: TGCGCCAGCAGCTTGGGGGACCAATCCTACGAGCAGTACTTC. Its translation: CASSLGDQSYEQYF.

The chain employs TRBV7-2 and TRBJ2-6; D may be TRBD1 or TRBD2 (5 bases each). Per the germline V gene, CDR1 is SGHTA and CDR2 is FQGNSA. V was shortened by 5 bases and J by 3 bases, with 14 bases between the two germline ends. CDR3 length: 16 residues. CDR3 residues: CASSRQAGSGANVLTF. In DNA, the CDR3 is TGTGCCAGCAGCCGCCAGGCAGGGAGTGGGGCCAACGTCCTGACTTTC.

The sample holds a few counts of this clonotype. CDR3 sequence reads: CASRVGESYNEQFF. For the CDR3, the DNA is TGCGCCAGCAGAGTTGGGGAGTCCTACAATGAGCAGTTCTTC. The chain links TRBV5-1 to TRBJ2-1; a possible D gene is TRBD2 (5 bases). The CDR3 has 14 amino acids. Germline loops: CDR1 SGHRS, CDR2 YFSETQ. The V and J ends lost 5 bases and 1 base respectively, with 10 bases between them.

In this sample, this clonotype turned up many times. CDR3 nucleotides: TGTGCCAGCAGGGGACAGGGGGCAACCGGGGAGCTGTTTTTT. Amino acid sequence: CASRGQGATGELFF. The chain uses TRBV6-1 and TRBJ2-2; 12 nucleotides agree with TRBD1. The germline V gene encodes CDR1 MNHNS and CDR2 SASEGT. The CDR3 length is 14 residues. The trim removed 6 bases at V and 5 bases at J, leaving 1 base unmatched.

The gene calls are TRBV29-1 and TRBJ2-5; possibly TRBD1 for D (5 bases). The ends were cut back, 4 bases at V and 2 bases at J, with 11 bases in the middle. The CDR3 covers 13 residues. CDR1 and CDR2 from the germline V gene are SQVTM and ANQGSEA. This chain's CDR3 is CSVGRQHQETQYF. In DNA form, the CDR3 reads TGCAGCGTTGGCCGACAGCATCAAGAGACCCAGTACTTC.

This clonotype was seen only a few times. The J gene is TRBJ2-5, the V gene TRBV10-3; no clear D. This CDR3 region has 12 residues. V lost 8 bases to trimming and J lost 1 base, with 8 bases between them. The germline V gene encodes CDR1 ENHRY and CDR2 SYGVKD. The CDR3: CAIGPGQETQYF. The CDR3 nucleotides read TGTGCCATCGGACCCGGCCAAGAGACCCAGTACTTC.